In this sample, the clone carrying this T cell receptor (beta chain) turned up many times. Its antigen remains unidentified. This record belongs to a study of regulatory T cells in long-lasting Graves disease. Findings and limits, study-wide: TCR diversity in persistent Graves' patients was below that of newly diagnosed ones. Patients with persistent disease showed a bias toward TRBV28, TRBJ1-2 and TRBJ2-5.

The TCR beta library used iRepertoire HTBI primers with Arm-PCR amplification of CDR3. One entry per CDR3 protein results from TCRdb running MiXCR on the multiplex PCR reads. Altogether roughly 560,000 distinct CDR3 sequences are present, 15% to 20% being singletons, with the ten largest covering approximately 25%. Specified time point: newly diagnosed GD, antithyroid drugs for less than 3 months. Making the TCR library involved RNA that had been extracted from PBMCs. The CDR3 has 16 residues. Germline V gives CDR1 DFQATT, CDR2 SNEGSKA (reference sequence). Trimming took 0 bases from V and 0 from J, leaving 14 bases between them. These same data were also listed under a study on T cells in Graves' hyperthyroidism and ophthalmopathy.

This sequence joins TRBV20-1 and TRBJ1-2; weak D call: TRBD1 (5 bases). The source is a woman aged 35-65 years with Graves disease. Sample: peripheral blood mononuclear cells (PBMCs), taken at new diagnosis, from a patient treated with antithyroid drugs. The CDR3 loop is CSARDRVTASNYGYTF. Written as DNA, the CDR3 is TGCAGTGCTAGAGATAGGGTGACAGCCTCTAACTATGGCTACACCTTC.